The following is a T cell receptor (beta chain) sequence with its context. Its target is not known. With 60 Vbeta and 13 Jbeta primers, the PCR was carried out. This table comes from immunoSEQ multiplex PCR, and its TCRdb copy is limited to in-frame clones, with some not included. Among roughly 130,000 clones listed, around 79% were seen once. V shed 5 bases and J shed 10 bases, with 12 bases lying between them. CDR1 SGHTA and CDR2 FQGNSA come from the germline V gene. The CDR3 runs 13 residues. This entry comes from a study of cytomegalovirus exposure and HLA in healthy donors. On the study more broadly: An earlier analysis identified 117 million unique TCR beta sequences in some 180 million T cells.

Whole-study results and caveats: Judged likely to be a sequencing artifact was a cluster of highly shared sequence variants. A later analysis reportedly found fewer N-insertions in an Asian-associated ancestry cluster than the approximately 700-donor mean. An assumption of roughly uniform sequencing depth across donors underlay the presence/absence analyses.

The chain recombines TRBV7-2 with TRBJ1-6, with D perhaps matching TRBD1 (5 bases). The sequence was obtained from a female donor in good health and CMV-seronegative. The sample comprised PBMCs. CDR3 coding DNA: TGTGCCAGCAGCGTCTACCCAGGGTCACCCCTCCACTTT. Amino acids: CASSVYPGSPLHF. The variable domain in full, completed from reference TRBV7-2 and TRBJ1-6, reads GAGVSQSPSNKVTEKGKDVELRCDPISGHTALYWYRQSLGQGLEFLIYFQGNSAPDKSGLPSDRFSAERTGGSVSTLTIQRTQQEDSAVYLCASSVYPGSPLHFGNGTRLTVT.